One sample yielded the 26 T cell receptor beta chains listed below, sequenced in a study of shared clonotypes between healthy human individuals. Libraries were prepared by immunoSEQ multiplex PCR; TCRdb keeps only in-frame clonotypes and omits some of them. The repertoire holds approximately 2.5 million clones, approximately 93% seen once, with around 0.37% in the top ten. Input material: naive CD4+ T cells from PBMCs. Specified subset: CD45RA+ positively selected. Receptor source: a man younger than 35 in good health. Some clones in this sample may be carry-over from other donors' samples.

V gene TRBV28 combines with J gene TRBJ2-1, with 12 bases matching TRBD2. V lost 7 bases and J lost 5; bases outside the gene matches: 9. This CDR3 region has 16 residues. CDR1 and CDR2 (germline): MDHEN, SYDVKM. The CDR3 bases are TGTGCCAGCATAGAACTAGCGGGAGGTAACCACAATGAGCAGTTCTTC. Translated, it gives CASIELAGGNHNEQFF.

V usage is TRBV19 and J usage is TRBJ2-7, with 8 bases that match TRBD1. J lost 5 bases, V lost 2 bases, and 5 bases had no gene match. CDR3 length: 14 amino acids. Germline CDR1 and CDR2: LNHDA and SQIVND (reference sequence). CDR3 DNA: TGTGCCAGTAGTATATTCAGGGGGCATAACGAGCAGTACTTC. This translates into CASSIFRGHNEQYF.

The J gene is TRBJ2-7, the V gene TRBV5-1; TRBD1 aligns across 7 bases. CDR3 length equals 15 residues. J gave up 2 bases and V 4 bases, and 9 bases lay outside the gene matches. The germline gives CDR1 SGHRS, CDR2 YFSETQ. The CDR3: CASSPDRINPYEQYF. CDR3 nucleotides: TGCGCCAGCAGCCCGGACAGGATAAACCCCTACGAGCAGTACTTC.

This chain uses TRBV7-2 with TRBJ1-4; D ambiguous. The CDR3 has 14 residues. Germline lookup yields CDR1 SGHTA and CDR2 FQGNSA. V lost 5 bases to trimming and J lost 2 bases, with 9 bases between them. Written as DNA, the CDR3 is TGTGCCAGCAGCCCCCGGAGGACTAATGAAAAACTGTTTTTT. Encoded protein: CASSPRRTNEKLFF. Full variable domain (rest looked up from reference TRBV7-2 and TRBJ1-4): GAGVSQSPSNKVTEKGKDVELRCDPISGHTALYWYRQSLGQGLEFLIYFQGNSAPDKSGLPSDRFSAERTGGSVSTLTIQRTQQEDSAVYLCASSPRRTNEKLFFGSGTQLSVL.

The CDR3 bases are TGTGCCAGCAGCCCGTGGACTAGCGGGAGGGGCACAGATACGCAGTATTTT. It codes for CASSPWTSGRGTDTQYF. The rearrangement uses TRBV7-2 and TRBJ2-3, with 15 bases matching TRBD2. The CDR3 extends over 17 amino acids. Germline V lookup: CDR1 SGHTA, CDR2 FQGNSA. Unmatched junction bases numbered 4, after V lost 5 bases and J lost 1 base.

The CDR3 reads CASSKVFQETQYF. In nucleotides, the CDR3 is TGTGCCAGCTCAAAAGTTTTCCAAGAGACCCAGTACTTC. The chain has TRBV18 and TRBJ2-5; no definite D call. Germline V gene lookup returns CDR1 KGHSH and CDR2 LQKENI. The CDR3 sequence is 13 residues long. Trimming removed 5 bases from V and 1 base from J, with 8 bases in between.

The rearrangement joins TRBV30 to TRBJ2-3; TRBD1 is a possible D gene (5 bases). The CDR3 is made up of 15 amino acids. The V and J ends lost 3 bases and 2 bases respectively, with 15 bases between them. The germline gives CDR1 GTSNPN, CDR2 SVGIG (reference sequence). The CDR3 nucleotides read TGTGCCTGGAGCGACCGACAGTCGATCACAGATACGCAGTATTTT. Protein: CAWSDRQSITDTQYF.

The rearrangement uses TRBV5-4 and TRBJ1-5; D is possibly TRBD1 (6 bases). CDR1 and CDR2 (germline): SGHNT, YYREEE (reference sequence). CDR3 length equals 15 residues. The V gene lost 4 bases and the J gene lost 5 bases, with 16 bases spanning the gap. This CDR3 reads CASSQSDRTDQPQHF. CDR3 coding DNA: TGTGCCAGCAGCCAATCAGACAGGACGGATCAGCCCCAGCATTTT.

V usage is TRBV2 and J usage is TRBJ1-1, with 7 bases matching TRBD1. The V segment lost 4 bases and the J segment 5 bases; nucleotides outside the gene matches: 7. The CDR3 spans 14 residues. Germline CDR1 and CDR2: SNHLY and FYNNEI. The CDR3 DNA is TGTGCCAGCAGTGCCCAAACAGGGGCAACTGAAGCTTTCTTT. The encoded protein is CASSAQTGATEAFF.

The V call is TRBV19, the J call TRBJ2-7; D ambiguous. Trimming shortened V by 2 bases and J by 7 bases, and 18 bases separated the two germline ends. The CDR3 has 15 amino acids. Germline V gene sequence: CDR1 LNHDA, CDR2 SQIVND (reference sequence). The CDR3 sequence: CASSISGGRVGEQYF. The DNA for the CDR3 is TGTGCCAGTAGTATATCGGGTGGGCGAGTCGGGGAGCAGTACTTC.

This sequence joins TRBV19 and TRBJ2-3, with D perhaps being TRBD1 or TRBD2 (6 bases each). Germline lookup yields CDR1 LNHDA and CDR2 SQIVND (reference sequence). Deletions cut 1 base from V and 3 bases from J, with 14 bases between. The CDR3 is 16 amino acids. CDR3 in DNA: TGTGCCAGTAGTATAGGGATAGGGGGGAGAACAGATACGCAGTATTTT. Protein sequence: CASSIGIGGRTDTQYF.

The chain couples TRBV28 to TRBJ1-2; the D gene is possibly TRBD1 (6 bases). Germline V gene lookup returns CDR1 MDHEN and CDR2 SYDVKM. This CDR3 is 12 amino acids long. V dropped 8 bases and J dropped 12 bases, with 19 bases sitting between them. The CDR3 region is CASGQTGSSHTF. The CDR3 coding sequence is TGTGCCAGCGGTCAGACAGGAAGTAGCCACACCTTC.

The chain links TRBV7-2 to TRBJ2-3; no firm D call. V was pared by 1 base and J by 2 bases, with 10 bases between. This CDR3 spans 15 amino acids. Germline assignment: CDR1 SGHTA and CDR2 FQGNSA. The CDR3 DNA reads TGTGCCAGCAGCTTAGGGTCAGGCCCCACAGATACGCAGTATTTT. It translates to CASSLGSGPTDTQYF.

V usage is TRBV7-9 and J usage is TRBJ2-3, with D perhaps matching TRBD1 or TRBD2 (6 bases each). CDR1 is SEHNR, CDR2 FQNEAQ, per germline (reference sequence). V lost 5 bases, J lost 2 bases, and 14 bases lay in between. The CDR3 runs to 15 residues. CDR3 residues: CASSPGGGDTDTQYF. CDR3 coding DNA: TGTGCCAGCAGCCCCGGGGGCGGAGACACAGATACGCAGTATTTT.

The chain is built from TRBV29-1 and TRBJ2-7; D is unclear. Trimming removed 6 bases at V and 2 bases at J, with 14 bases between. The CDR3 runs 13 residues. Germline V CDR1 and CDR2: SQVTM, ANQGSEA. The CDR3 DNA is TGCAGCGTATTGGGTGACATAGCCTACGAGCAGTACTTC. It yields the protein CSVLGDIAYEQYF.

This chain links TRBV19 with TRBJ2-6; D possibly matches TRBD1 or TRBD2 (5 bases each). V lost 5 bases and J lost 0, with 11 bases in between. CDR3 length equals 16 residues. Looked up from germline, CDR1 is LNHDA and CDR2 is SQIVND (reference sequence). The CDR3 loop is CASSQGRLSGANVLTF. Written as DNA, the CDR3 is TGTGCCAGTAGTCAGGGACGGCTCTCTGGGGCCAACGTCCTGACTTTC. Together with reference TRBV19 and TRBJ2-6, the CDR3 gives the full variable domain: DGGITQSPKYLFRKEGQNVTLSCEQNLNHDAMYWYRQDPGQGLRLIYYSQIVNDFQKGDIAEGYSVSREKKESFPLTVTSAQKNPTAFYLCASSQGRLSGANVLTFGAGSRLTVL.

This chain uses TRBV25-1 with TRBJ2-7, with 8 bases aligning to TRBD1. The germline V gene encodes CDR1 MGHDK and CDR2 SYGVNS. With 5 bases clipped from V and 5 bases from J, the junction kept 8 bases outside the gene matches. This CDR3 is built from 14 residues. The CDR3 reads CASSPRQGSDEQYF. In DNA, the CDR3 is TGTGCCAGCAGTCCGCGACAGGGGAGCGACGAGCAGTACTTC.

This chain joins TRBV27 and TRBJ2-3; 10 bases align to TRBD2. V lost 4 bases and J lost 6; bases outside the gene matches: 7. The germline CDR1 and CDR2 sequences are MNHEY and SMNVEV (reference sequence). The CDR3 is 15 amino acids. CDR3 protein: CASSSPSGSWDTQYF. The CDR3 DNA follows: TGTGCCAGCAGTTCTCCTAGCGGGAGCTGGGATACGCAGTATTTT.

The chain joins TRBV25-1 to TRBJ1-5; no definite D call. The germline V and J ends were trimmed by 2 bases and 2 bases, with 10 bases remaining between them. The CDR3 loop spans 15 amino acids. The germline CDR1 and CDR2 sequences are MGHDK and SYGVNS. The CDR3 protein is CASSEAGNGNQPQHF. The CDR3 coding sequence is TGTGCCAGCAGTGAAGCAGGTAACGGCAATCAGCCCCAGCATTTT.

The rearrangement joins TRBV28 to TRBJ1-1, with 8 bases lining up with TRBD1. V was clipped by 6 bases and J by 1 base; unmatched bases: 7. This CDR3 is built from 15 residues. Looked up from germline, CDR1 is MDHEN and CDR2 is SYDVKM. The DNA for the CDR3 is TGTGCCAGCAGCAACCTGGGGACAGGGAACACTGAAGCTTTCTTT. Translated, it gives CASSNLGTGNTEAFF.

The gene calls are TRBV2 and TRBJ2-7, with a tentative D call TRBD1 (5 bases). V was pared by 4 bases and J by 0 bases, with 10 bases between. CDR3 length: 14 amino acids. Germline V gene data show CDR1 as SNHLY and CDR2 as FYNNEI. CDR3 sequence: CASSVRQSSYEQYF. Written as DNA, the CDR3 is TGTGCCAGCAGTGTAAGACAGAGCTCCTACGAGCAGTACTTC.

The J gene is TRBJ2-6, the V gene TRBV5-6; D might be TRBD1 (6 bases). Deletions cut 2 bases from V and 0 bases from J, with 9 bases between. Germline CDR1 and CDR2: SGHDT and YYEEEE. This CDR3 is built from 16 residues. CDR3 protein: CASSLIGGSGANVLTF. In DNA form, the CDR3 reads TGTGCCAGCAGCTTAATAGGGGGCTCTGGGGCCAACGTCCTGACTTTC. Complete variable domain (other parts from reference TRBV5-6 and TRBJ2-6): DAGVTQSPTHLIKTRGQQVTLRCSPKSGHDTVSWYQQALGQGPQFIFQYYEEEERQRGNFPDRFSGHQFPNYSSELNVNALLLGDSALYLCASSLIGGSGANVLTFGAGSRLTVL.

This rearrangement joins TRBV29-1 to TRBJ2-3, with 7 bases matching TRBD2. CDR1 is SQVTM, CDR2 ANQGSEA, per germline. The V segment lost 5 bases and the J segment 1 base; nucleotides outside the gene matches: 3. CDR3 length: 13 amino acids. The DNA for the CDR3 is TGCAGCGTTAGGACTAGAGGCACAGATACGCAGTATTTT. Its protein is CSVRTRGTDTQYF.

The V and J genes are TRBV6-1 and TRBJ1-1, with 8 bases aligning to TRBD1. The CDR3 is 15 amino acids. Per the germline V gene, CDR1 is MNHNS and CDR2 is SASEGT. After removal of 6 bases from V and 5 bases from J, the junction contained 11 bases not matched to a gene. The DNA for the CDR3 is TGTGCCAGCAGGTTAATAGGACAGGGCGGTACTGAAGCTTTCTTT. Translating gives CASRLIGQGGTEAFF.

The rearrangement joins TRBV28 to TRBJ2-1; possible D gene TRBD2, 6 bases. The germline V gene has CDR1 MDHEN and CDR2 SYDVKM. V lost 5 bases and J lost 6, with 11 bases in between. The CDR3 totals 13 residues. The chain's CDR3 is CASSPAGGNEQFF. The CDR3 DNA is TGTGCCAGCAGTCCCGCCGGGGGCAATGAGCAGTTCTTC.

In the case of this clone: The identical CDR3 is also encoded by other nucleotide sequences in the sample. The V and J genes are TRBV5-1 and TRBJ2-7; D remains unclear. V was pared by 0 bases and J by 2 bases, with 6 bases between. CDR1 is SGHRS and CDR2 is YFSETQ in the germline V gene. CDR3 length: 13 amino acids. Here the CDR3 DNA reads TGCGCCAGCAGCTTGGGACGCGCCTACGAGCAGTACTTC. This gives the protein CASSLGRAYEQYF.